The 32 T cell receptor beta chains in this list originate from one sample, sequenced in a study of T cells in Graves' hyperthyroidism and ophthalmopathy. TCR beta CDR3 region amplification was performed from RNA transcripts. The study used the HTBI primer set for a first-round RT-PCR of the TCR CDR3. TCRdb used MiXCR to reprocess the multiplex PCR reads, holding one entry per CDR3 protein. There are roughly 650,000 distinct CDR3 sequences in the sample; roughly 16% occur only once, and roughly 3.5% lies in the top ten. Input material: blood. The receptor set was obtained from a woman in her thirties or forties with Graves' ophthalmopathy.

This clonotype was seen repeatedly, ten times or more. The chain carries TRBV28 and TRBJ1-2; possibly TRBD1 for D (5 bases). CDR1 and CDR2 (germline): MDHEN, SYDVKM. This CDR3 region has 14 residues. The V gene lost 4 bases and the J gene lost 4 bases, with 13 bases spanning the gap. CDR3 sequence: CASSSGVGGYGYTF. As DNA, the CDR3 is TGTGCCAGCAGTTCGGGGGTGGGGGGCTATGGCTACACCTTC.

There are many counts of this clonotype. This CDR3 reads CASRGTANNSPLHF. The CDR3 DNA follows: TGTGCCAGCAGAGGGACAGCCAATAATTCACCCCTCCACTTT. The chain combines TRBV12-3 or TRBV12-4 with TRBJ1-6; 7 bases match TRBD1. V trimming: 6 bases; J trimming: 5 bases; junction bases outside the gene matches: 4. The CDR3 is made up of 14 amino acids.

This clonotype was counted ten times or more. The chain uses TRBV20-1 and TRBJ2-7; TRBD2 matches 15 bases. The CDR3 contains 16 residues. V was clipped by 3 bases and J by 3 bases; unmatched bases: 6. The V gene's germline CDR1 is DFQATT and CDR2 SNEGSKA (reference sequence). CDR3 sequence (DNA): TGCAGTGCTAGTACTGGGACTAGCGGGAGGAACTACGAGCAGTACTTC. Translated, it gives CSASTGTSGRNYEQYF.

This clonotype turned up a few times. V usage is TRBV10-3 and J usage is TRBJ1-1, with D hard to call. Trimming stripped 4 bases from V and 8 bases from J, with 14 bases between. The CDR3 totals 13 residues. The germline gives CDR1 ENHRY, CDR2 SYGVKD. As DNA, the CDR3 is TGTGCCATCAGTGCCCTGGATCAGACCGAAGCTTTCTTT. This encodes CAISALDQTEAFF.

This clonotype occurred many times. The rearrangement joins TRBV3-1 to TRBJ2-5, with D tentatively TRBD1 (5 bases). The V end lost 0 bases, the J end lost 2 bases, and 10 bases lay between the germline ends. The germline CDR1 and CDR2 sequences are LGHDT and YNNKEL (reference sequence). The CDR3 extends over 15 amino acids. This CDR3 reads CASSQEWTPQETQYF. In DNA, the CDR3 is TGTGCCAGCAGCCAAGAGTGGACACCTCAAGAGACCCAGTACTTC.

In its sample, this clonotype was seen many times. CDR3 in amino acids: CASKSDRGGVYEQYF. The CDR3 DNA is TGTGCCAGCAAGAGTGACAGGGGAGGTGTGTACGAGCAGTACTTC. The rearrangement links TRBV2 to TRBJ2-7; 8 bases align to TRBD1. J lost 4 bases, V lost 7 bases, and 12 bases had no gene match. This CDR3 has 15 amino acids. Germline loops: CDR1 SNHLY, CDR2 FYNNEI.

Ten or more counts support this clonotype. Relative to the germline gene, one junction end is altered; a read error may explain this. The chain combines TRBV11-3 with TRBJ2-7; 8 positions match TRBD2. CDR1 is SGHNT and CDR2 is YENEEA in the germline V gene. The CDR3 length is 17 residues. This chain's CDR3 is CASSLPYVAGSPYEQYF. CDR3 nucleotide sequence: TGTGCCAGCAGCTTACCGTATGTAGCGGGAAGTCCCTATGAGCAGTACTTC.

This clonotype was observed a few times. The chain carries TRBV11-2 and TRBJ2-1; tentative D call: TRBD2 (5 bases). CDR3 size: 11 residues. Germline V CDR1 and CDR2: SGHAT, FQNNGV. V was pared by 5 bases and J by 15 bases, with 14 bases between. The CDR3 protein is CASSLTRTMFF. CDR3 in DNA: TGTGCCAGCAGCCTAACTAGAACTATGTTCTTC.

This clonotype was seen at least ten times. J is TRBJ1-2 and V is TRBV10-2, with a possible D match to TRBD1 (6 bases). V lost 5 bases and J 3 bases, leaving 7 bases between the germline ends. The germline CDR1 and CDR2 sequences are WSHSY and SAAADI. The CDR3 runs to 12 residues. The chain's CDR3 is CASSKGDYGYTF. The CDR3 region has the DNA TGCGCCAGCAGTAAGGGGGACTATGGCTACACCTTC.

Ten or more counts support this clonotype. The chain couples TRBV12-3 or TRBV12-4 to TRBJ2-5; the match to TRBD2 covers 9 bases. The CDR3 sequence is 16 residues long. V lost 3 bases, J lost 7 bases, and 12 bases stayed unmatched. The CDR3 DNA follows: TGTGCCAGCAGTTTCCTAGGGACTAGCTCGAGGGGGACCCAGTACTTC. It translates to CASSFLGTSSRGTQYF.

In this sample, this clonotype turned up many times. This rearrangement joins TRBV20-1 to TRBJ2-7, with 10 bases that match TRBD2. The germline gives CDR1 DFQATT, CDR2 SNEGSKA (reference sequence). This CDR3 has 13 amino acids. Losses at the gene ends were 2 bases for V and 6 bases for J; bases not matched to a gene: 4. The CDR3 reads CSARWGTSVEQYF. Written as DNA, the CDR3 is TGCAGTGCTAGATGGGGGACTAGCGTCGAGCAGTACTTC.

This chain uses TRBV4-1 with TRBJ2-1; TRBD2 agrees at 9 bases. The CDR3 covers 15 residues. Germline V gene sequence: CDR1 MGHRA, CDR2 YSYEKL. V lost 4 bases and J lost 8; bases outside the gene matches: 9. The CDR3 nucleotides read TGCGCCAGCAGCCCGGGACTAGCTGATGCCCATGAGCAGTTCTTC. It specifies CASSPGLADAHEQFF.

The sample holds many counts of this clonotype. V is TRBV5-1 and J is TRBJ2-5, with D perhaps TRBD2 (5 bases). Trimming cost V 1 base and J 9 bases, with 13 bases left between them. CDR1 SGHRS and CDR2 YFSETQ come from the germline V gene. This CDR3 is built from 13 residues. CDR3 in amino acids: CASSLPGSRAQYF. The CDR3, as DNA: TGCGCCAGCAGCTTGCCCGGCTCGAGGGCCCAGTACTTC.

The rearrangement uses TRBV2 and TRBJ1-3; D is unresolved. The CDR3 loop spans 15 amino acids. The germline V gene encodes CDR1 SNHLY and CDR2 FYNNEI. V was cut by 7 bases and J by 3 bases, with 16 bases left in between. The CDR3 DNA reads TGTGCCAGCAAAACAAGCTCCGGAGGTGGAAACACCATATATTTT. It specifies CASKTSSGGGNTIYF.

This clonotype was found a few times. J is TRBJ2-3 and V is TRBV29-1; TRBD2 might be the D (6 bases). The V end was cut by 5 bases, the J end by 4 bases, with 10 bases between. The CDR3 has 12 residues. Per the germline V gene, CDR1 is SQVTM and CDR2 is ANQGSEA. The CDR3 spells CSVRSGPDTQYF. CDR3 nucleotides: TGCAGCGTTAGGAGCGGGCCAGATACGCAGTATTTT.

A remark on this clonotype: The CDR3 carries no conserved terminal phenylalanine or tryptophan, so it likely arises from a read error. The chain uses TRBV6-1 and TRBJ2-5; possibly TRBD2 for D (5 bases). The CDR3 length is 14 residues. With 6 bases removed from V and 8 bases from J, the gap between germline ends came to 19 bases. CDR1 MNHNS and CDR2 SASEGT come from the germline V gene. The CDR3 DNA follows: TGTGCCAGCAGCCCGGGATTAATCAAGAGAACCCAGTACCTC. It is translated as CASSPGLIKRTQYL.

This clonotype was seen ten or more times. The chain is built from TRBV3-1 and TRBJ1-2, with unresolved D. Trimming removed 4 bases at V and 4 bases at J, with 19 bases between. Germline loops: CDR1 LGHDT, CDR2 YNNKEL (reference sequence). The CDR3 spans 16 residues. CDR3 region: CASSPRAVEYSYGYTF. The CDR3 DNA sequence: TGTGCCAGCAGCCCAAGGGCGGTGGAGTATTCCTATGGCTACACCTTC.

Here the CDR3 DNA reads TGCGCCAGCATCCCGGGTACCAAGGGGGCCGCAGATACGCAGTATTTT. It encodes CASIPGTKGAADTQYF. The chain combines TRBV10-2 with TRBJ2-3, with 7 bases that match TRBD1. Losses at the gene ends were 7 bases for V and 4 bases for J; bases not matched to a gene: 14. The CDR3 has 16 amino acids. Germline V CDR1 and CDR2: WSHSY, SAAADI.

This rearrangement joins TRBV6-1 to TRBJ2-1, with TRBD2 matching over 14 bases. Germline-derived CDR1 and CDR2 are MNHNS and SASEGT. V shed 5 bases, J shed 12 bases, and the junction held 12 bases outside the gene matches. This CDR3 region has 16 residues. The CDR3 is CASSPSGLAGVGGQFF. The CDR3 DNA follows: TGTGCCAGCAGTCCCTCGGGACTAGCGGGGGTAGGCGGGCAGTTCTTC.

V gene TRBV7-2 combines with J gene TRBJ2-3, with 14 nucleotides matching TRBD2. Germline CDR1 reads SGHTA; CDR2 reads FQGNSA. The V and J ends lost 1 base and 1 base, in that order; junction bases with no gene match: 4. This CDR3 region has 18 residues. The CDR3 here is CASSLGGLAGGRTDTQYF. CDR3 in DNA: TGTGCCAGCAGCTTAGGAGGACTAGCGGGGGGCCGCACAGATACGCAGTATTTT.

This chain connects TRBV19 to TRBJ2-1, with 11 bases that match TRBD2. Germline CDR1 reads LNHDA; CDR2 reads SQIVND (reference sequence). Unmatched junction bases numbered 8, after V lost 5 bases and J lost 5 bases. The CDR3 runs 16 residues. In DNA form, the CDR3 reads TGTGCCAGTAGTCTACATAGCGGGAGGGCCCACAATGAGCAGTTCTTC. It specifies CASSLHSGRAHNEQFF. The full variable domain, its missing parts supplied by reference TRBV19 and TRBJ2-1, is DGGITQSPKYLFRKEGQNVTLSCEQNLNHDAMYWYRQDPGQGLRLIYYSQIVNDFQKGDIAEGYSVSREKKESFPLTVTSAQKNPTAFYLCASSLHSGRAHNEQFFGPGTRLTVL.

The chain uses TRBV5-1 and TRBJ2-5; the D is unclear. The CDR3 has 15 residues. Germline values: CDR1 SGHRS, CDR2 YFSETQ. Trimming shortened V by 0 bases and J by 2 bases, and 11 bases separated the two germline ends. CDR3 DNA sequence: TGCGCCAGCAGCTTGGAGGTAGGGCTGCAAGAGACCCAGTACTTC. Its translation: CASSLEVGLQETQYF. The variable domain in full, with the rest retrieved from reference TRBV5-1 and TRBJ2-5, is KAGVTQTPRYLIKTRGQQVTLSCSPISGHRSVSWYQQTPGQGLQFLFEYFSETQRNKGNFPGRFSGRQFSNSRSEMNVSTLELGDSALYLCASSLEVGLQETQYFGPGTRLLVL.

The CDR3 sequence is CASSLEMEQYF. CDR3 in DNA: TGCGCCAGCAGCTTGGAAATGGAGCAGTACTTC. The V call is TRBV5-1, the J call TRBJ2-7; no reliable D call. The CDR3 runs to 11 residues. Germline CDR1 SGHRS, CDR2 YFSETQ. V shed 0 bases and J shed 7 bases, with 5 bases lying between them. Looking up the rest from reference TRBV5-1 and TRBJ2-7 gives the full variable domain: KAGVTQTPRYLIKTRGQQVTLSCSPISGHRSVSWYQQTPGQGLQFLFEYFSETQRNKGNFPGRFSGRQFSNSRSEMNVSTLELGDSALYLCASSLEMEQYFGPGTRLTVT.

This clonotype showed up many times. The CDR3 region is CSAVRGGGLGQFF. As DNA, the CDR3 is TGCAGTGCTGTCCGGGGAGGGGGCCTGGGGCAGTTCTTC. The genes are TRBV20-1 and TRBJ2-1, with D possibly called TRBD1 or TRBD2 (7 bases each). Trimming pared 5 bases from V and 12 bases from J, leaving 20 bases between. Germline V gene data show CDR1 as DFQATT and CDR2 as SNEGSKA (reference sequence). The CDR3 contains 13 residues.

This clonotype was observed at least ten times. The chain joins TRBV5-4 to TRBJ1-2, with 12 bases matching TRBD1. CDR3 length: 15 residues. The V segment lost 3 bases and the J segment 6 bases; nucleotides outside the gene matches: 6. Germline loops: CDR1 SGHNT, CDR2 YYREEE (reference sequence). CDR3 sequence reads: CASSSPGQGANGYTF. The DNA of the CDR3 is TGTGCCAGCAGCTCACCGGGACAGGGGGCTAATGGCTACACCTTC.

This clonotype was recorded many times. J is TRBJ2-1 and V is TRBV28; maybe TRBD2 (5 bases). The ends were cut back, 1 base at V and 8 bases at J, with 9 bases in the middle. The CDR3 extends over 13 amino acids. CDR1 is MDHEN and CDR2 is SYDVKM in the germline V gene. The CDR3 is CASSLFLAYEQFF. CDR3 bases: TGTGCCAGCAGTTTATTTCTAGCCTATGAGCAGTTCTTC.

This clonotype was counted between two and nine times. The rearrangement links TRBV2 to TRBJ1-4; 7 positions agree with TRBD1. J was trimmed by 5 bases and V by 2 bases; bases with no gene match: 2. The CDR3 is 14 amino acids. Germline V CDR1 and CDR2: SNHLY, FYNNEI. This CDR3 reads CASSELQGNEKLFF. The CDR3 coding sequence is TGTGCCAGCAGTGAACTACAGGGGAATGAAAAACTGTTTTTT.

The sample holds a few counts of this clonotype. The CDR3 loop is CASSPGQGSPVPTGYTF. CDR3 nucleotides: TGTGCCAGCAGCCCGGGACAGGGGTCCCCCGTTCCAACTGGCTACACCTTC. The J gene is TRBJ1-2, the V gene TRBV7-9; 10 bases align to TRBD1. Trimming removed 5 bases from V and 7 bases from J; junction bases left unmatched: 16. Germline-derived CDR1 and CDR2 are SEHNR and FQNEAQ (reference sequence). This CDR3 contains 17 residues.

This clonotype was counted many times. This chain connects TRBV12-3 or TRBV12-4 to TRBJ2-5, with TRBD1 as a possible D gene (5 bases). The V and J ends lost 3 bases and 5 bases respectively, with 10 bases between them. The CDR3 has 13 residues. CDR3 sequence: CASSFQGRETQYF. The CDR3 coding sequence is TGTGCCAGCAGTTTCCAGGGTAGGGAGACCCAGTACTTC.

About this clonotype: The junction departs from the called germline gene at one end, perhaps through a read error. This chain joins TRBV28 and TRBJ1-5, with D possibly TRBD1 on 6 matching bases. The CDR3 sequence is 16 residues long. Germline lookup yields CDR1 MDHEN and CDR2 SYDVKM. The CDR3 DNA reads TGTGCCAGCAGTTATACCACAGGGTTTGGCAATCAGCCCCGGCATTTT. Translated: CASSYTTGFGNQPRHF.

This clonotype came up a few times. This chain joins TRBV5-1 and TRBJ1-2, with D maybe TRBD1 (6 bases). Per the germline V gene, CDR1 is SGHRS and CDR2 is YFSETQ. This CDR3 has 20 residues. V was pared by 4 bases and J by 0 bases, with 28 bases between. The chain's CDR3 is CASSQDVRGFLPIANYGYTF. CDR3 bases: TGCGCCAGCAGCCAAGACGTTAGGGGGTTTCTACCGATAGCTAACTATGGCTACACCTTC.

V is TRBV6-9 and J is TRBJ1-4, with D possibly being TRBD1 (5 bases). Germline V gives CDR1 MNHGY, CDR2 SVAAGI. This CDR3 has 16 residues. Trimming pared 3 bases from V and 1 base from J, leaving 12 bases between. The CDR3 spells CASSYGARGTNEKLFF. In DNA, the CDR3 is TGTGCCAGCAGTTACGGGGCTCGAGGAACTAATGAAAAACTGTTTTTT.